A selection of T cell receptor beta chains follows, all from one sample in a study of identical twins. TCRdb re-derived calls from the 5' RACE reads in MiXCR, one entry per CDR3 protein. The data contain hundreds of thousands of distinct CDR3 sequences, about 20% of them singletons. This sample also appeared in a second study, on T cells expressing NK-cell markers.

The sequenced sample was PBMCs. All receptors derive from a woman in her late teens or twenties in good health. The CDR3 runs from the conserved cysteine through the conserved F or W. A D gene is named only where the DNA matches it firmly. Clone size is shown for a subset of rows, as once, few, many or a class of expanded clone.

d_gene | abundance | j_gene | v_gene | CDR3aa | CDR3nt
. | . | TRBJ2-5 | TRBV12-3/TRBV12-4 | CASSHRFRKTQYF | TGTGCCAGCAGTCACCGATTCAGGAAGACCCAGTACTTC
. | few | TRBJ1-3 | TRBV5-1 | CASSGDRIGNTIYF | TGCGCCAGCAGCGGCGACAGGATCGGAAACACCATATATTTT
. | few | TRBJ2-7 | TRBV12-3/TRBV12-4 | CASSLGGRGEDEQYF | TGTGCCAGCAGTTTGGGGGGCAGGGGGGAGGACGAGCAGTACTTC
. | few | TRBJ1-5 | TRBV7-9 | CASSFGGFQHF | TGTGCCAGCAGCTTTGGGGGTTTCCAGCATTTT
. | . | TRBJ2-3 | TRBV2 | CARRSADTQYF | TGTGCCAGACGTAGCGCAGATACGCAGTATTTT
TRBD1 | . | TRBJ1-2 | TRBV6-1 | CASRILGQGWGYTF | TGTGCCAGCAGGATCCTCGGACAGGGGTGGGGCTACACCTTC
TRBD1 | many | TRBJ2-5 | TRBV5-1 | CASSLDRGQETQYF | TGTGCCAGCAGCCTCGACAGGGGACAAGAGACCCAGTACTTC
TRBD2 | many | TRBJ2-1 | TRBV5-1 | CASSPTSGSNEQFF | TGCGCCAGCAGTCCGACTAGCGGGAGTAATGAGCAGTTCTTC
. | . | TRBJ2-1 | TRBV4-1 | CASSQVSSAGNEQFF | TGCGCCAGCAGCCAAGTTTCTTCGGCAGGCAATGAGCAGTTCTTC
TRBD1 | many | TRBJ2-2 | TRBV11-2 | CASSFYRGAGELFF | TGTGCCAGCAGCTTCTACAGGGGGGCCGGGGAGCTGTTTTTT
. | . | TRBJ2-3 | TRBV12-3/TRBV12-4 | CAILLPGQGGPDTQYF | TGTGCCATCCTTTTACCCGGGCAAGGGGGTCCAGATACGCAGTATTTT
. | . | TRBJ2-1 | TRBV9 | CASSVETTREQFF | TGTGCCAGCAGCGTAGAGACTACCCGAGAGCAGTTCTTC
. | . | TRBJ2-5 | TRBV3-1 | CASSLGLLQETQYF | TGTGCCAGCAGCCTAGGACTGCTCCAAGAGACCCAGTACTTC
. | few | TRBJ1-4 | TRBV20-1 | CSARDPPLGLFF | TGCAGTGCTAGAGATCCTCCCCTCGGGCTGTTTTTT
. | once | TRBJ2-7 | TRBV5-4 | CASSLARGNSYEQYF | TGTGCCAGCAGCTTGGCCCGCGGAAACTCCTACGAGCAGTACTTC
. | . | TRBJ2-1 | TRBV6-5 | CASSYPKDRPSGNEQFF | TGTGCCAGCAGTTACCCCAAGGACAGACCAAGTGGGAATGAGCAGTTCTTC